Listed below are T cell receptor beta chains from one sample, sequenced in a study of blood T cell repertoires in COVID-19. The assay was immunoSEQ multiplex PCR, and TCRdb's table has in-frame clones only and misses some. The table has about 200,000 clones, about four fifths seen once. Sequencing input: peripheral blood. The source of these receptors is a man in his 60s with acute or convalescent COVID-19. Each CDR3 is given with its conserved first and last residue. A D gene is named only where the DNA matches it firmly. Part of the rows lack a size; the others show once, few, many or a class for expanded clones.

TRBV5-1	TRBD2	TRBJ2-1	NA	CASSRAGGEVGEQFF	TGCGCCAGCAGTAGAGCGGGGGGCGAGGTAGGTGAGCAGTTCTTC
TRBV27	NA	TRBJ1-6	NA	CASSRGFSDSPLHF	TGTGCCAGCAGTCGGGGGTTTAGTGATTCACCCCTCCACTTT
TRBV12-5	NA	TRBJ2-7	NA	CASGLPNSYEQYF	TGTGCTAGTGGTTTGCCAAACTCCTACGAGCAGTACTTC
TRBV15	TRBD1	TRBJ2-7	few	CATSARPQGARSYEQYF	TGTGCCACCAGCGCCCGACCCCAGGGGGCTCGGTCCTACGAGCAGTACTTC
TRBV6-1	TRBD1	TRBJ1-2	NA	CASSEFRLTGENYGYTF	TGTGCCAGCAGTGAGTTCAGATTGACAGGGGAGAACTATGGCTACACCTTC
TRBV7-9	TRBD2	TRBJ2-5	NA	CASSLPSGKETQYF	TGTGCCAGCAGTTTACCCAGCGGGAAAGAGACCCAGTACTTC
TRBV24-1	TRBD1	TRBJ1-5	NA	CATSDGTGFQPQHF	TGTGCCACCAGTGATGGGACAGGCTTTCAGCCCCAGCATTTT
TRBV10-3	NA	TRBJ1-3	NA	CAISDSGSGNTIYF	TGTGCCATCAGTGATTCAGGGTCCGGGAACACCATATATTTT
TRBV3-1/TRBV3-2	TRBD2	TRBJ2-1	once	CASSTHSGRGGEQFF	TGTGCCAGCAGCACCCATAGCGGGAGGGGAGGCGAGCAGTTCTTC
TRBV20-1	NA	TRBJ2-7	NA	CSASFRAGYEQYF	TGCAGTGCTAGTTTCAGGGCGGGGTACGAGCAGTACTTC
TRBV19	NA	TRBJ1-2	NA	CASSLDMDSSNYGYTF	TGTGCCAGTAGTCTGGACATGGACAGCTCTAACTATGGCTACACCTTC
TRBV7-6	NA	TRBJ1-2	few	CASSLGAGDGGYTF	TGTGCCAGCAGCTTAGGTGCAGGGGACGGTGGCTACACCTTC
TRBV5-4	TRBD1	TRBJ1-5	once	CASSLDRGRPQPQHF	TGTGCCAGCAGCTTGGACAGGGGGCGCCCTCAGCCCCAGCATTTT
TRBV6-1	NA	TRBJ1-2	NA	CASSERGGYTF	TGTGCCAGCAGTGAAAGGGGGGGCTACACCTTC
TRBV7-2	TRBD1	TRBJ1-2	NA	CASSFLTGGASYGYTF	TGTGCCAGCAGCTTCCTGACAGGGGGCGCTTCATATGGCTACACCTTC
TRBV4-1	NA	TRBJ2-1	NA	CASSRIQVRVREVDNEQFF	TGCGCCAGCAGCCGCATCCAAGTCAGAGTTCGCGAGGTAGACAATGAGCAGTTCTTC
TRBV5-1	NA	TRBJ1-2	few	CASSLGTQGPSYGYTF	TGCGCCAGCAGCTTGGGAACTCAGGGGCCAAGCTATGGCTACACCTTC
TRBV15	NA	TRBJ2-1	many	CATSRDLRGGEQFF	TGTGCCACCAGCAGAGATCTCAGAGGGGGTGAGCAGTTCTTC
TRBV30	TRBD2	TRBJ2-1	NA	CAWAPGLADNEQFF	TGTGCCTGGGCACCCGGACTAGCGGACAATGAGCAGTTCTTC
TRBV6-5	NA	TRBJ2-5	NA	CASSYSQGKETQYF	TGTGCCAGCAGTTACTCGCAGGGGAAAGAGACCCAGTACTTC
TRBV3-1/TRBV3-2	NA	TRBJ1-4	many	CASSQEALRGKLFF	TGTGCCAGCAGCCAAGAGGCCCTAAGGGGAAAACTGTTTTTT
TRBV4-2	TRBD2	TRBJ2-1	NA	CASSQDPPSGSFNEQFF	TGTGCCAGCAGCCAAGATCCCCCTAGCGGGAGTTTCAATGAGCAGTTCTTC
TRBV10-2	NA	TRBJ1-1	NA	CASLSQGPHEAFF	TGCGCCAGCCTAAGCCAGGGGCCTCATGAAGCTTTCTTT
TRBV2	NA	TRBJ1-5	NA	CASSDGYQPQHF	TGTGCCAGCAGTGACGGTTATCAGCCCCAGCATTTT
TRBV21-1	NA	TRBJ2-7	NA	CASSKGWASGMYEQYF	TGTGCCAGCAGCAAAGGATGGGCTAGCGGGATGTACGAGCAGTACTTC
TRBV12-5	NA	TRBJ1-3	NA	CASGLVQDPGNTIYF	TGTGCTAGTGGTTTGGTACAAGATCCTGGAAACACCATATATTTT
TRBV4-1	TRBD1	TRBJ1-4	NA	CASSQVGTGGEKLFF	TGCGCCAGCAGCCAAGTCGGGACAGGGGGTGAAAAACTGTTTTTT
TRBV18	TRBD1	TRBJ1-1	few	CASSPLGQDTEAFF	TGTGCCAGCTCTCCCCTAGGACAGGACACTGAAGCTTTCTTT
TRBV10-3	TRBD1	TRBJ1-5	NA	CAISEDRANQPQHF	TGTGCCATCAGTGAGGACAGGGCTAATCAGCCCCAGCATTTT
TRBV19	TRBD1	TRBJ2-2	NA	CASRGGQGTGELFF	TGTGCCAGTAGGGGGGGACAGGGGACCGGGGAGCTGTTTTTT
TRBV6-5	TRBD1	TRBJ1-5	NA	CASITGTGGGQPQHF	TGTGCCAGCATAACCGGGACAGGGGGCGGTCAGCCCCAGCATTTT
TRBV19	NA	TRBJ1-1	NA	CASSITGYYEAFF	TGTGCCAGTAGTATAACGGGGTACTATGAAGCTTTCTTT
TRBV10-2	TRBD2	TRBJ2-1	few	CASSDPGRKLNEQFF	TGCGCCAGCAGTGACCCCGGGAGGAAACTAAATGAGCAGTTCTTC
TRBV2	TRBD2	TRBJ2-3	NA	CASSPTSGSPDTQYF	TGTGCCAGCAGTCCAACTAGCGGGAGTCCAGATACGCAGTATTTT
TRBV10-3	TRBD2	TRBJ2-5	once	CAISEGGIAGGSGETQYF	TGTGCCATCAGTGAAGGTGGAATAGCGGGGGGATCTGGAGAGACCCAGTACTTC
TRBV5-6	NA	TRBJ1-1	NA	CASSLDRTEAFF	TGTGCCAGCAGCTTAGACAGAACTGAAGCTTTCTTT
TRBV29-1	NA	TRBJ1-2	NA	CSVDSTGNYGYTF	TGCAGCGTTGACTCTACAGGGAACTATGGCTACACCTTC
TRBV7-9	NA	TRBJ2-3	NA	CASSLGSSTDTQYF	TGTGCCAGCAGCTTAGGTAGCAGCACAGATACGCAGTATTTT
TRBV6-5	NA	TRBJ1-2	NA	CASTVRGNYGYTF	TGTGCCAGCACCGTGCGGGGGAACTATGGCTACACCTTC
TRBV5-5	TRBD1	TRBJ1-2	NA	CASSLAGDSYGYTF	TGTGCCAGCAGCTTGGCCGGGGACAGCTATGGCTACACCTTC
TRBV3-1/TRBV3-2	TRBD2	TRBJ2-1	NA	CASSSLAGAGNEQFF	TGTGCCAGCAGCTCTCTAGCGGGAGCAGGAAATGAGCAGTTCTTC